The source of this T cell receptor beta chain is a study of blood T cell repertoires in COVID-19. Measured with immunoSEQ multiplex PCR; TCRdb has only the in-frame clones, and not every one. This sample has some 70,000 clones, with 88% found just once. The sample taken for sequencing was PBMCs or T cells enriched from blood (not recorded which). The receptor's source is a middle-aged woman who had recovered from COVID-19.

The CDR3 spells CASSDRQGKNTEAFF. The CDR3 nucleotides read TGTGCCAGCAGTGATAGACAGGGAAAGAACACTGAAGCTTTCTTT. The V gene is TRBV14, the J gene TRBJ1-1; 7 bases map to TRBD1. Germline values: CDR1 SGHDN, CDR2 FVKESK. V shed 6 bases, J shed 1 base, and the junction held 8 bases outside the gene matches. The CDR3 runs 15 residues. Combining the CDR3 with reference TRBV14 and TRBJ1-1 gives the whole variable domain EAGVTQFPSHSVIEKGQTVTLRCDPISGHDNLYWYRRVMGKEIKFLLHFVKESKQDESGMPNNRFLAERTGGTYSTLKVQPAELEDSGVYFCASSDRQGKNTEAFFGQGTRLTVV.